A single sample gave rise to the 28 T cell receptor beta chains below, sequenced in a study of cytomegalovirus exposure and HLA in healthy donors. Vbeta (60) and Jbeta (13) primers were used in the PCR. The data were produced by immunoSEQ multiplex PCR, yet TCRdb's version contains in-frame clones alone and is incomplete. The sample records 150,000 to 200,000 clones, around 75% being singletons. Sequencing was carried out using PBMCs. These receptors originate from a young woman in good health and CMV-seronegative.

The rearrangement joins TRBV7-8 to TRBJ1-5; 8 bases are shared with TRBD1. Germline V gene sequence: CDR1 SGHVS, CDR2 FQNEAQ. The junction had 11 bases not matched to a gene; V was cut back by 2 bases and J by 2 bases. The CDR3 is 18 amino acids. The CDR3 nucleotides read TGTGCCAGCAGCTTACAAGCTCGACAGGGGAGAGGCAATCAGCCCCAGCATTTT. Translation gives CASSLQARQGRGNQPQHF.

As for this clone: The identical CDR3 is also encoded by other nucleotide sequences in the sample. The chain combines TRBV6-5 with TRBJ1-4, with TRBD1 matching 7 bases. Germline V gives CDR1 MNHEY, CDR2 SVGAGI. V was clipped by 0 bases and J by 2 bases; unmatched bases: 0. This CDR3 contains 15 residues. The CDR3 nucleotides read TGTGCCAGCAGTTACTCGACAGGGACTAATGAAAAACTGTTTTTT. It codes for CASSYSTGTNEKLFF.

J is TRBJ1-1 and V is TRBV7-3; weak D call: TRBD1 (5 bases). The ends were cut back, 5 bases at V and 0 bases at J, with 7 bases in the middle. The CDR3 spans 13 residues. Germline values: CDR1 SGHTA, CDR2 FQGTGA. The CDR3 coding sequence is TGTGCCAGCAGCCAGACAGTGAACACTGAAGCTTTCTTT. It is translated as CASSQTVNTEAFF.

This chain connects TRBV29-1 to TRBJ2-2; tentative D call: TRBD2 (6 bases). The CDR3 covers 14 residues. Germline lookup yields CDR1 SQVTM and CDR2 ANQGSEA. The V end was cut by 6 bases, the J end by 4 bases, with 15 bases between. CDR3 bases: TGCAGCGTCCCTGGGACTGCCGTCACCGGGGAGCTGTTTTTT. Translation: CSVPGTAVTGELFF.

This clone was observed a handful of times. The J gene is TRBJ1-1, the V gene TRBV9, with a tentative D call TRBD1 (5 bases). The V gene lost 0 bases and the J gene lost 2 bases, with 8 bases spanning the gap. The CDR3 contains 14 residues. In germline, CDR1 is SGDLS, CDR2 YYNGEE. The CDR3 loop reads CASSVEGENTEAFF. CDR3 nucleotides: TGTGCCAGCAGCGTAGAAGGGGAAAACACTGAAGCTTTCTTT.

With respect to this clone: Additional DNA sequences in this sample encode the identical CDR3. The V gene is TRBV7-9, the J gene TRBJ1-4, with a possible D match to TRBD1 (6 bases). V was shortened by 3 bases and J by 6 bases, with 11 bases between the two germline ends. This CDR3 has 14 amino acids. Per the germline V gene, CDR1 is SEHNR and CDR2 is FQNEAQ (reference sequence). The CDR3 reads CASSLGAGDEKLFF. The CDR3 region has the DNA TGTGCCAGCAGCTTGGGGGCGGGGGATGAAAAACTGTTTTTT.

The sample holds one count of this clone. The chain has TRBV5-4 and TRBJ2-5; D is perhaps TRBD2 (6 bases). The CDR3 is 14 amino acids. V lost 2 bases to trimming and J lost 1 base, with 9 bases between them. The V gene's germline CDR1 is SGHNT and CDR2 YYREEE (reference sequence). CDR3 protein: CASSFGGVQETQYF. Written as DNA, the CDR3 is TGTGCCAGCAGCTTTGGAGGGGTCCAAGAGACCCAGTACTTC. Full variable domain (rest looked up from reference TRBV5-4 and TRBJ2-5): ETGVTQSPTHLIKTRGQQVTLRCSSQSGHNTVSWYQQALGQGPQFIFQYYREEENGRGNFPPRFSGLQFPNYSSELNVNALELDDSALYLCASSFGGVQETQYFGPGTRLLVL.

The gene calls are TRBV30 and TRBJ1-1, with TRBD1 identical over 8 bases. CDR3 size: 13 residues. Trimming removed 2 bases from V and 7 bases from J; junction bases left unmatched: 6. Germline CDR1 is GTSNPN and CDR2 is SVGIG (reference sequence). The CDR3 DNA follows: TGTGCCTGGAGTATCGGGACAGGCGATGAAGCTTTCTTT. Residues: CAWSIGTGDEAFF.

The V and J genes are TRBV18 and TRBJ1-6; no reliable D call. CDR3 length: 14 residues. Germline V lookup: CDR1 KGHSH, CDR2 LQKENI. With 4 bases removed from V and 8 bases from J, the gap between germline ends came to 12 bases. The CDR3 DNA is TGTGCCAGCTCACGCGGACTTGGGGATTCACCCCTCCACTTT. Protein: CASSRGLGDSPLHF.

This clone was seen just once. V is TRBV2 and J is TRBJ2-5; D is possibly TRBD2 (6 bases). The J call may be in error: the DNA end matches TRBJ2-7 better. CDR1 is SNHLY, CDR2 FYNNEI, per germline. This CDR3 has 15 amino acids. Here the CDR3 reads CASTEIGAGTYEQYF. CDR3 bases: TGTGCCAGCACCGAAATTGGGGCGGGAACCTACGAGCAGTACTTC.

The V call is TRBV6-4, the J call TRBJ1-2; D gene unclear. With 4 bases removed from V and 5 bases from J, the gap between germline ends came to 8 bases. Germline V gives CDR1 MRHNA, CDR2 SNTAGT. The CDR3 totals 12 residues. This CDR3 is CASSGGGYGYTF. The DNA of the CDR3 is TGTGCCAGCAGTGGTGGCGGTTATGGCTACACCTTC.

V usage is TRBV7-9 and J usage is TRBJ2-1, with D perhaps TRBD1 (5 bases). CDR3 length equals 16 residues. Germline V gene sequence: CDR1 SEHNR, CDR2 FQNEAQ (reference sequence). V dropped 0 bases and J dropped 2 bases, with 11 bases sitting between them. The CDR3 loop is CASSLAIKGPYNEQFF. The CDR3 region has the DNA TGTGCCAGCAGCTTAGCGATAAAGGGGCCCTACAATGAGCAGTTCTTC.

The V and J genes are TRBV5-4 and TRBJ2-5, with TRBD2 matching 7 bases. Germline CDR1 reads SGHNT; CDR2 reads YYREEE (reference sequence). The J segment lost 5 bases and the V segment lost 5 bases, leaving 12 bases of the junction unmatched. CDR3 length equals 15 residues. CDR3 sequence reads: CASRSSGTRLETQYF. The CDR3 DNA sequence: TGTGCCAGCAGATCTAGCGGAACCCGCCTGGAGACCCAGTACTTC.

This rearrangement joins TRBV7-6 to TRBJ2-1; 8 bases fit TRBD1. Looked up from germline, CDR1 is SGHVS and CDR2 is FNYEAQ. This CDR3 spans 16 amino acids. With 5 bases clipped from V and 7 bases from J, the junction kept 13 bases outside the gene matches. The CDR3 sequence: CASSLNPGQGLNEQFF. CDR3 bases: TGTGCCAGCAGCCTCAACCCTGGACAGGGATTGAATGAGCAGTTCTTC.

The table lists this clone with a few counts. The chain has TRBV27 and TRBJ1-1; D gene ambiguous. V gave up 2 bases and J gave up 4 bases, with 11 bases separating them. Germline V lookup: CDR1 MNHEY, CDR2 SMNVEV (reference sequence). The CDR3 length is 14 residues. The CDR3 protein is CASSLREGGTEAFF. Here the CDR3 DNA reads TGTGCCAGCAGTTTACGGGAGGGAGGCACTGAAGCTTTCTTT.

This chain uses TRBV7-9 with TRBJ2-1; 8 nucleotides agree with TRBD2. From germline, CDR1 is SEHNR and CDR2 FQNEAQ (reference sequence). The CDR3 has 16 residues. Trimming took 4 bases from V and 5 from J; bases not matched to a gene: 10. CDR3 sequence (DNA): TGTGCCAGCAGCTCTTGGGGCGGGGGGACGGACAATGAGCAGTTCTTC. It yields the protein CASSSWGGGTDNEQFF.

The V and J genes are TRBV11-3 and TRBJ2-1; 7 nucleotides match TRBD2. The V gene end was trimmed by 1 base and the J gene end by 9 bases; junction bases not matched to a gene: 9. This CDR3 has 15 amino acids. The germline gives CDR1 SGHNT, CDR2 YENEEA. The CDR3, as DNA: TGTGCCAGCAGCTTAGTCTCCAGCGGGAAAGGTGAGCAGTTCTTC. It is translated as CASSLVSSGKGEQFF.

This clone was found a few times. J is TRBJ2-1 and V is TRBV5-1, with 8 positions matching TRBD2. The ends lost 1 base at V and 0 bases at J; junction bases unmatched: 3. The CDR3 is 16 amino acids. Germline V gene lookup returns CDR1 SGHRS and CDR2 YFSETQ. This CDR3 is CASSLYGGVSYNEQFF. CDR3 in DNA: TGCGCCAGCAGCTTGTACGGGGGGGTCTCCTACAATGAGCAGTTCTTC.

This clone was detected once. The rearrangement uses TRBV20-1 and TRBJ2-1, with no clear D. The CDR3 is 11 residues long. CDR1 DFQATT and CDR2 SNEGSKA come from the germline V gene (reference sequence). V lost 3 bases to trimming and J lost 3 bases, with 3 bases between them. CDR3 DNA sequence: TGCAGTGCTAGTATCTACAATGAGCAGTTCTTC. Protein: CSASIYNEQFF.

CDR3 coding DNA: TGTGCCAGCAGCAAGGACAGGTCCTCTGGAAACACCATATATTTT. This encodes CASSKDRSSGNTIYF. The chain recombines TRBV6-5 with TRBJ1-3; 7 bases line up with TRBD1. The CDR3 totals 15 residues. V shed 6 bases, J shed 0 bases, and the junction held 5 bases outside the gene matches. CDR1 and CDR2 from the germline V gene are MNHEY and SVGAGI.

To note about this clone: At one end, the junction sequence differs from germline, possibly due to a read error. The genes are TRBV6-1 and TRBJ2-7; TRBD1 agrees at 8 bases. The CDR3 is 13 residues long. Germline V gives CDR1 MNHNS, CDR2 SASEGT. The CDR3 DNA sequence: TGTGCCGGCAGTGTTGACAGGGGATACGAGCAGTACTTC. It specifies CAGSVDRGYEQYF.

This chain uses TRBV11-1 with TRBJ2-7, with D tentatively TRBD1 (6 bases). With 4 bases removed from V and 6 bases from J, the gap between germline ends came to 16 bases. Per the germline V gene, CDR1 is SGHAT and CDR2 is FQDESV (reference sequence). The CDR3 sequence is 14 residues long. CDR3 coding DNA: TGTGCCAGCAGCTCCTCTCGGGGCAGGGGCGAGCAGTACTTC. The encoded protein is CASSSSRGRGEQYF.

This clone showed up just a few times. This chain links TRBV6-6 with TRBJ2-7; 7 positions match TRBD2. Germline lookup yields CDR1 MNHNY and CDR2 SVGAGI (reference sequence). V lost 6 bases to trimming and J lost 5 bases; unmatched junction nucleotides: 13. The CDR3 runs 15 residues. The CDR3, as DNA: TGTGCCAGCAGCTTTCAGGTGCGGGAGTTCGACGAGCAGTACTTC. Its translation is CASSFQVREFDEQYF.

The chain is built from TRBV19 and TRBJ1-5; 7 positions match TRBD1. The trim removed 5 bases at V and 5 bases at J, leaving 6 bases unmatched. Germline V lookup: CDR1 LNHDA, CDR2 SQIVND (reference sequence). CDR3 length: 14 residues. CDR3 sequence reads: CASSFRQGYQPQHF. CDR3 in DNA: TGTGCCAGTAGTTTCCGACAGGGATATCAGCCCCAGCATTTT.

The rearrangement joins TRBV7-2 to TRBJ2-7; D possibly corresponds to TRBD1 (6 bases). This CDR3 comprises 15 residues. Germline V gives CDR1 SGHTA, CDR2 FQGNSA. V lost 2 bases and J 3 bases, leaving 14 bases between the germline ends. As DNA, the CDR3 is TGTGCCAGCAGCTTAATGGACAGAAGGGGCTACGAGCAGTACTTC. Protein sequence: CASSLMDRRGYEQYF.

The chain joins TRBV10-3 to TRBJ2-7, with a weak D call TRBD2 (6 bases). The CDR3 is 13 amino acids. In germline, CDR1 is ENHRY, CDR2 SYGVKD. V dropped 4 bases and J dropped 7 bases, with 14 bases sitting between them. For the CDR3, the DNA is TGTGCCATCAGTGGCAGGGAGGTTGAGGAGCAGTACTTC. Its translation is CAISGREVEEQYF.

The rearrangement uses TRBV5-1 and TRBJ2-1, with a weak D call TRBD2 (6 bases). The CDR3 loop spans 16 amino acids. Trimming took 0 bases from V and 6 from J, leaving 16 bases between them. Germline V gives CDR1 SGHRS, CDR2 YFSETQ. CDR3: CASSLGPRLGRNEQFF. CDR3 bases: TGCGCCAGCAGCTTGGGCCCCCGACTAGGACGCAATGAGCAGTTCTTC.

This CDR3 is CASSQDGTGAGEQYF. CDR3 nucleotide sequence: TGCGCCAGCAGCCAAGATGGGACAGGGGCAGGCGAGCAGTACTTC. The chain is built from TRBV4-1 and TRBJ2-7; TRBD1 matches at 10 bases. This CDR3 is built from 15 residues. CDR1 and CDR2 (germline): MGHRA, YSYEKL. V lost 0 bases, J lost 6 bases, and 5 bases stayed unmatched.